This T cell receptor (beta chain) was documented in a study of neurological immune-mediated disorders. This clonotype was found many times. Its antigen is not identified. TCRdb redid the calling of the 5' RACE reads with MiXCR, one entry per CDR3 protein. The data hold about 80,000 distinct CDR3 sequences, with about 9.5% observed a single time. Overall study results and limits: The greatest TCR clonal expansion appeared in HTLV-1-associated myelopathy and the smallest, falling below healthy controls, in multiple sclerosis. No CDR3 amino acid sequences were shared by expanded clones across subjects, suggesting private repertoires in all groups.

V was pared by 3 bases and J by 3 bases, with 5 bases of the junction left unmatched. The CDR3 consists of 14 residues. The V gene's germline CDR1 is SGHTA and CDR2 FQGNSA. The chain is built from TRBV7-2 and TRBJ2-7; 7 bases align to TRBD2. The sample consisted of PBMCs. The sequence was collected from a man aged 50-60 years in good health. The CDR3, as DNA: TGTGCCAGCAGCTTCGGCGGGAGCAACTACGAGCAGTACTTC. Translating it yields CASSFGGSNYEQYF.